This is a list of T cell receptor beta chains from one sample in a study of CD8+ T cells in alopecia areata. The assay was immunoSEQ multiplex PCR, and TCRdb's table has in-frame clones only and misses some. The sample includes 200,000 to 250,000 clones, 64% seen only once; the top ten take 4% to 4.5%. The material was CD4+ T cells sorted from blood, obtained at week 4, from a patient treated with tofacitinib. The receptors were gathered from a human donor with alopecia areata. Both conserved end residues are part of each CDR3. The D gene is left open where the match is weak. Clone size is stated in some rows and not others, as once, few, many or a class when expanded.

. | few | TRBJ2-3 | TRBV4-3 | TGCGCCAGCAGCCAAGCCTTAGCAACAAGCACAGATACGCAGTATTTT | CASSQALATSTDTQYF
. | . | TRBJ1-1 | TRBV2 | TGTGCCAGCAGCCCTGGGGCGAACACTGAAGCTTTCTTT | CASSPGANTEAFF
. | . | TRBJ2-7 | TRBV6-5 | TGTGCCAGCGCATCGGTCGGGGATGAGCAGTACTTC | CASASVGDEQYF
TRBD1 | . | TRBJ1-6 | TRBV30 | TGTGCCGGCCGGGTGACAGGGTCACCCCTCCACTTT | CAGRVTGSPLHF
TRBD2 | . | TRBJ2-3 | TRBV2 | TGTGCCAGCAAGGTGGAGCGGGGGGGAGATACGCAGTATTTT | CASKVERGGDTQYF
TRBD1 | . | TRBJ2-5 | TRBV5-4 | TGTGCCAGCAGCTCAAGGGGGCTGGAGGAGACCCAGTACTTC | CASSSRGLEETQYF
. | . | TRBJ1-5 | TRBV30 | TGTGCCTGGAGTGTATTCGGGGGGCATCAGCCCCAGCATTTT | CAWSVFGGHQPQHF
. | few | TRBJ1-2 | TRBV20-1 | TGCGGCCACACAGCTAACTATGGCTACACCTTC | CGHTANYGYTF
. | once | TRBJ2-4 | TRBV11-2 | TGTGCCAGCAGCGCCGTAGCCGGGGCCAAAAACATTCAGTACTTC | CASSAVAGAKNIQYF
. | . | TRBJ2-5 | TRBV7-9 | TGTGCCAGCAGCCCGCGGCGGGCGAAGTCACAAGAGACCCAGTACTTC | CASSPRRAKSQETQYF
. | . | TRBJ2-3 | TRBV25-1 | TGTGCCAGCAGTGACTCAGGCAGAGCAGATACGCAGTATTTT | CASSDSGRADTQYF
. | . | TRBJ1-1 | TRBV9 | TGTGCCAGCAGCAGAGACACCAGGGAAGCTTTCTTT | CASSRDTREAFF
. | . | TRBJ2-5 | TRBV29-1 | TGCAGCGCGCGTGAGGGAGAGACCCAGTACTTC | CSAREGETQYF
TRBD2 | . | TRBJ2-1 | TRBV9 | TGTGCCAGCAGCGTAGGGACTAGCGGATACAATGAGCAGTTCTTC | CASSVGTSGYNEQFF
. | . | TRBJ2-7 | TRBV2 | TGTGCCAGCAGGCCAACAGGGAACGAGCAGTACTTC | CASRPTGNEQYF
. | . | TRBJ1-6 | TRBV19 | TGTGCCAGTATGGGCCTCTATAATTCACCCCTCCACTTT | CASMGLYNSPLHF
. | . | TRBJ2-7 | TRBV14 | TGTGCCAGCAGCCGATCAGGGCAGATCTACGAGCAGTACTTC | CASSRSGQIYEQYF
. | . | TRBJ2-2 | TRBV29-1 | TGCAGCGTTGATGGTAACGGGATGCACACCGGGGAGCTGTTTTTT | CSVDGNGMHTGELFF
. | . | TRBJ2-7 | TRBV7-6 | TGTGCCAGCAGCTTAGGGGTCAGCTCGGGCGAGCAGTACTTC | CASSLGVSSGEQYF
. | . | TRBJ1-1 | TRBV11-2 | TGTGCCAGCAGTACTACAGGGAACACTGAAGCTTTCTTT | CASSTTGNTEAFF
. | few | TRBJ2-2 | TRBV5-1 | TGCGCCAGCAGCCCCTCAGTTGGGGAAACGACCGGGGAGCTGTTTTTT | CASSPSVGETTGELFF
TRBD1 | . | TRBJ1-2 | TRBV30 | TGTGCCTGGGAAGACAGGGCCTTATTGGGGGACTATGGCTACACCTTC | CAWEDRALLGDYGYTF
TRBD1 | . | TRBJ1-1 | TRBV6-6 | TGTGCCAGCAGTAACAGTCAGGGGGCGGGCACTGAAGCTTTCTTT | CASSNSQGAGTEAFF
. | . | TRBJ2-1 | TRBV18 | TGTGCCAGCTCACCCAGACAGTACAATGAGCAGTTCTTC | CASSPRQYNEQFF
. | . | TRBJ2-7 | TRBV5-1 | TGCGCCAGCAGCTCACAGGGCTACGAGCAGTACTTC | CASSSQGYEQYF
TRBD1 | . | TRBJ1-6 | TRBV2 | TGTGCCAGCCTCGGGACAGAGGATTCACCCCTCCACTTT | CASLGTEDSPLHF
. | once | TRBJ1-6 | TRBV14 | TGTGCCAGCAGCCAAGGGCGGCAGGGTCCTTCACCCCTCCACTTT | CASSQGRQGPSPLHF
TRBD1 | few | TRBJ2-2 | TRBV5-1 | TGCGCCAGCAGCTGGTTTACTGGGGACAGGGGAAACACCGGGGAGCTGTTTTTT | CASSWFTGDRGNTGELFF
. | once | TRBJ2-1 | TRBV29-1 | TGCAGCGTTGAAGCTCCACTAGCTACCAAATACAATGAGCAGTTCTTC | CSVEAPLATKYNEQFF
. | . | TRBJ1-2 | TRBV9 | TGTGCCAGCAGCGGTCCGAGGGTCGACGGCTATGGCTACACCTTC | CASSGPRVDGYGYTF
. | . | TRBJ2-5 | TRBV7-2 | TGTGCCAGCAGCCTAGGACTGGGGGAGACCCAGTACTTC | CASSLGLGETQYF
TRBD2 | . | TRBJ2-1 | TRBV4-3 | TGCGCCAGCAGCCCTGGACTAGCGGGGGCCGCCAGTGAGCAGTTCTTC | CASSPGLAGAASEQFF
. | . | TRBJ2-1 | TRBV2 | TGTGCCAGCAGTGAAGCGCGGGCCTACAATGAGCAGTTCTTC | CASSEARAYNEQFF
. | few | TRBJ2-1 | TRBV9 | TGTGCCAGCAGCGTAGCAGGGGCCAATGAGCAGTTCTTC | CASSVAGANEQFF
TRBD2 | few | TRBJ2-3 | TRBV10-3 | TGTGCCACCAAAGGAGGGACTAGCGGGGCCAAGCTGCGCACAGATACGCAGTATTTT | CATKGGTSGAKLRTDTQYF
. | . | TRBJ1-6 | TRBV6-6 | TGTGCCAGCGGTCCTGGCGGGGGCTATAATTCACCCCTCCACTTT | CASGPGGGYNSPLHF
TRBD1 | . | TRBJ1-2 | TRBV30 | TGTGCCTGGAGTATAGGTATCGGACAGGGAGGCTATGGCTACACCTTC | CAWSIGIGQGGYGYTF
. | . | TRBJ1-2 | TRBV29-1 | TGCAGCGTTCAAATTAAGACAGGATACTATGGCTACACCTTC | CSVQIKTGYYGYTF
. | once | TRBJ2-7 | TRBV27 | TGTGCCAGCAGTTTACAGGGGCGCTACGAGCAGTACTTC | CASSLQGRYEQYF
TRBD1 | . | TRBJ1-2 | TRBV5-1 | TGCGCCAGCCGGGAGACAGGGTCTAACTATGGCTACACCTTC | CASRETGSNYGYTF
. | once | TRBJ1-5 | TRBV7-2 | TGTGCCAGCAGCTTAGTGGGAGCTCCTCAGCCCCAGCATTTT | CASSLVGAPQPQHF
. | . | TRBJ2-7 | TRBV6-5 | TGTGCCAGCAGGTTAAATGGTTTCTACGAGCAGTACTTC | CASRLNGFYEQYF
. | . | TRBJ2-1 | TRBV5-1 | TGCGCCAGCAGCTCCGACCTGAGCTCCTACAATGAGCAGTTCTTC | CASSSDLSSYNEQFF
. | . | TRBJ2-1 | TRBV4-2 | TGTGCCAGCAGCCGCGGCGGAGGGGGCAGTGAGCAGTTCTTC | CASSRGGGGSEQFF
TRBD1 | . | TRBJ2-5 | TRBV25-1 | TGTGCCAGCAGCTCCGGGACAGGGACGGAGACCCAGTACTTC | CASSSGTGTETQYF
. | few | TRBJ1-5 | TRBV5-6 | TGTGCCAGCAGCTACTCAGGGACCGCTCAGCCCCAGCATTTT | CASSYSGTAQPQHF
TRBD1 | . | TRBJ1-1 | TRBV18 | TGTGCCAGCTCACGACAGGGGGCGGGGAGTGGCACTGAAGCTTTCTTT | CASSRQGAGSGTEAFF
. | . | TRBJ2-7 | TRBV4-3 | TGCGCCAGCAGCCAGGGTTACGGGGGTAGCTCCTACGAGCAGTACTTC | CASSQGYGGSSYEQYF
. | . | TRBJ2-1 | TRBV29-1 | TGCAGCGTTGAAGAAGGTGGGAGCCCCAATGAGCAGTTCTTC | CSVEEGGSPNEQFF
TRBD2 | . | TRBJ2-3 | TRBV29-1 | TGCAGCGTTGAAGCGGTGGTAGCGGGGGGGCAAGTAGATACGCAGTATTTT | CSVEAVVAGGQVDTQYF
. | . | TRBJ2-1 | TRBV20-1 | TGCAGTGCTGAGAGAAATGAGCAGTTCTTC | CSAERNEQFF
. | . | TRBJ2-3 | TRBV2 | TGTGCCAGCAGGGGGACACCAGCTAGCACAGATACGCAGTATTTT | CASRGTPASTDTQYF
. | . | TRBJ1-5 | TRBV30 | TGTGCCTGGAGTGTACTACAGGGAAATAGCAATCAGCCCCAGCATTTT | CAWSVLQGNSNQPQHF
TRBD2 | . | TRBJ2-3 | TRBV5-1 | TGCGCCAGCATGCCGGGGGGGCCGGCAGATACGCAGTATTTT | CASMPGGPADTQYF
. | few | TRBJ1-6 | TRBV29-1 | TGCAGCGTGGCCTGGACAGATAATTCACCCCTCCACTTT | CSVAWTDNSPLHF